The entry below gives a single T cell receptor (beta chain) sequence along with its context. What it binds is unknown. This sample was taken from a study of cytomegalovirus exposure and HLA in healthy donors. General study findings and limits: TRBV6-2, TRBV6-3 and some other V segments were unresolvable in 87-base-pair reads. Listed as cytomegalovirus-associated were over 150 TCR beta chains.

The PCR used 60 Vbeta and 13 Jbeta primers. Profiling relied on immunoSEQ multiplex PCR, and the TCRdb table lists in-frame clones only, not all of them. The table includes about 160,000 clones, 80% detected once. Germline CDR1 reads SGHDT; CDR2 reads YYEEEE. The V gene end was trimmed by 4 bases and the J gene end by 6 bases; junction bases not matched to a gene: 6. The CDR3 totals 13 residues. Among the donors, all were healthy bone marrow donors. This chain connects TRBV5-6 to TRBJ1-1, with 7 positions matching TRBD1. The sequence was collected from a man aged 25-45 years in good health and CMV-seronegative. The sample comprised PBMCs. CDR3 loop: CASSPGTDPEAFF. The CDR3 DNA follows: TGTGCCAGCAGCCCAGGGACAGACCCTGAAGCTTTCTTT.